This is a list of T cell receptor beta chains from one sample in a study of Graves' ophthalmopathy and Graves' hyperthyroidism. TCRdb re-derived calls from the multiplex PCR reads in MiXCR, one entry per CDR3 protein. The data show more than 550,000 distinct CDR3 sequences, 35% to 50% seen once. Input material: peripheral blood. These receptors originate from an adult man with Graves' ophthalmopathy. The CDR3 runs from the conserved cysteine through the conserved F or W. A D gene is named only where the DNA matches it firmly. A clone size is listed for some rows: how often the clone was seen (once, few, many), or a class if it is expanded.

TRBV7-9	few	.	TRBJ1-2	TGTGCCAGCAGTATCGGCCCGTCTTCTGATAACTATGGCTACACCTTC	CASSIGPSSDNYGYTF
TRBV20-1	many	.	TRBJ2-7	TGCAGTGCCCCTCGATCCGGGAGCTACGAGCAGTACTTC	CSAPRSGSYEQYF
TRBV7-2	.	.	TRBJ1-5	TGTGCCAGCAGCTCCCGGGCTGATCAGCCCCAGCATTTT	CASSSRADQPQHF
TRBV29-1	.	.	TRBJ2-5	TGCAGCGTTGGGTCCGGGGACGGTCAGCCCCAGTACTTC	CSVGSGDGQPQYF
TRBV11-2	.	TRBD2	TRBJ2-7	TGTGCCAGCAGCTTAGCGGGGGGGCCTCGGGAGCAGTACTTC	CASSLAGGPREQYF
TRBV5-1	few	TRBD1	TRBJ2-7	TGCGCCAGCAGCACGGGGGACAGGAGGTCCTACGAGCAGTACTTC	CASSTGDRRSYEQYF
TRBV5-4	few	.	TRBJ2-7	TGTGCCAGCAGGAGCAGGAACTCCTACGAGCAGTACTTC	CASRSRNSYEQYF
TRBV25-1	.	.	TRBJ2-6	TGTGCCAGCAGTTTAGGGTTGTTCTCTGGGGCCAACGTCCTGACTTTC	CASSLGLFSGANVLTF
TRBV12-3/TRBV12-4	many	TRBD1	TRBJ1-5	TGTGCCAGCAGTTTAGCTAGGGAGACAGGGGGTAGCAATCAGCCCCAGCATTTT	CASSLARETGGSNQPQHF
TRBV29-1	.	TRBD1	TRBJ1-1	TGCAGCGTCACGACAGGGGGCACTGAAGCTTTCTTT	CSVTTGGTEAFF
TRBV19	few	TRBD1	TRBJ2-2	TGTGCCAGTAGGGGGACAGGGGCCAACACCGGGGAGCTGTTTTTT	CASRGTGANTGELFF
TRBV5-8	.	.	TRBJ1-5	TGTGCCAGCAGCGGGTCAGGGCCCCAGCATTTT	CASSGSGPQHF
TRBV19	many	.	TRBJ1-2	TGTGCCAGTAGTATTAGACGGTCTTATGGCTACACCTTC	CASSIRRSYGYTF
TRBV5-8	many	.	TRBJ2-5	TGTGCCAGCAGCTTGATCCAAGAGACCCAGTACTTC	CASSLIQETQYF
TRBV25-1	.	TRBD2	TRBJ2-3	TGTGCCAGCAGTGAGCATCTAGCGGGACTAGCGGGATATACGCAGTATTTT	CASSEHLAGLAGYTQYF
TRBV7-3	many	.	TRBJ1-1	TGTGCCAGCAGCTTAAGCGTCGCCGAGAACACTGAAGCTTTCTTT	CASSLSVAENTEAFF
TRBV5-4	many	TRBD1	TRBJ1-4	TGTGCCAGCAGCGTGCGGACAGGGGTGAATGAAAAACTGTTTTTT	CASSVRTGVNEKLFF
TRBV6-6	many	.	TRBJ1-3	TGTGCCAGCAGTTGGGAGACCTTAAACACCATATATTTT	CASSWETLNTIYF
TRBV25-1	many	TRBD1	TRBJ2-6	TGTGCCAGCAGTGCCGGGACAGGGCTATCTGGGGCCAACGTCCTGACTTTC	CASSAGTGLSGANVLTF
TRBV10-3	many	TRBD1	TRBJ2-7	TGTGCCATCAGCAGGGACAGGGCTTCAGTCGAGCAGTACTTC	CAISRDRASVEQYF
TRBV25-1	once	.	TRBJ1-4	TGTGCCAGCAGTGTAACGGGACCAACTAATGAAAAACTGTTTTTT	CASSVTGPTNEKLFF
TRBV20-1	once	TRBD2	TRBJ2-7	TGCAGTGCAGCCGGGAGGGCCTACGAGCAGTACTTC	CSAAGRAYEQYF
TRBV2	many	.	TRBJ2-7	TGTGCCAGCATGGGGGATGGTCTGGAGCAGTACTTC	CASMGDGLEQYF
TRBV11-2	many	.	TRBJ2-6	TGTGCCAGCAGCCTAGTGGTCCCTGGGGCCAACGTCCTGACTTTC	CASSLVVPGANVLTF
TRBV25-1	.	.	TRBJ2-5	TGTGCCAGCAGTGCTAGAGAGGTCAGAGAGACCCAGTACTTC	CASSAREVRETQYF
TRBV29-1	many	.	TRBJ1-1	TGCAGCGGATTTAGGGAAGGCACTGAAGCTTTCTTT	CSGFREGTEAFF
TRBV2	.	.	TRBJ2-5	TGTGCCAGCACGGGGCTCGCCGCAGAGACCCAGTACTTC	CASTGLAAETQYF
TRBV13	.	.	TRBJ1-1	TGTGCCTGGAGTGTAACCGGTGGCACTGAAGCTTTCTTT	CAWSVTGGTEAFF
TRBV5-1	many	TRBD2	TRBJ2-2	TGCGCCAGCAGCGTGACTAGCGGGGGGCCGAACACCGGGGAGCTGTTTTTT	CASSVTSGGPNTGELFF
TRBV7-8	many	.	TRBJ2-7	TGTGCCAGCAGCTTAGAGGCGCACAACTACGAGCAGTACTTC	CASSLEAHNYEQYF
TRBV4-2	.	TRBD1	TRBJ1-1	TGTGCCAGCAGTGGACAGGGCCACACTGAAGCTTTCTTT	CASSGQGHTEAFF
TRBV20-1	.	.	TRBJ2-3	TGCAGTGCTAGAGATGAGGAAGGGGCAGATGCGCAGTATTTT	CSARDEEGADAQYF
TRBV7-2	many	.	TRBJ1-2	TGTGCCAGCAGCGCCTACAGGGCAACTGGCTACACCTTC	CASSAYRATGYTF
TRBV9	.	.	TRBJ1-2	TGTGCCAGCAGCCCCAGGACAGCCAGTAACTATGGCTACACCTTC	CASSPRTASNYGYTF
TRBV6-5	few	TRBD2	TRBJ2-1	TGTGCCAGCGGTGGACTAGCGGGGTACAATGAGCAGTTCTTC	CASGGLAGYNEQFF
TRBV10-2	once	.	TRBJ1-6	TGCGCCAGCCTCCGGAGACAGTTAGGGGTATCACCCCTCCACTTT	CASLRRQLGVSPLHF
TRBV7-8	few	TRBD1	TRBJ2-3	TGTGCCAGCAGCTTATCTCTAAACAGGGGGCGTTCAGATACGCAGTATTTT	CASSLSLNRGRSDTQYF
TRBV7-2	many	.	TRBJ1-2	TGTGCCAGCAGCTTAGCGCAGGGCCGAGAAGATGGCTACACCTTC	CASSLAQGREDGYTF
TRBV7-8	many	.	TRBJ1-1	TGTGCCAGCAGCTCCCTCGGCCGGGAGGGGCCTGAAGCTTTCTTT	CASSSLGREGPEAFF
TRBV29-1	.	.	TRBJ2-1	TGCAGCGTGGACAACGGGGGCTCCTACAATGAGCAGTTCTTC	CSVDNGGSYNEQFF
TRBV9	.	.	TRBJ2-5	TGTGCCTGGAGTCCCGGGAGCATCGAGACCCAGTACTTC	CAWSPGSIETQYF
TRBV2	few	TRBD1	TRBJ2-7	TGTGCCAGCAGCGGGGACAGGGGATCGGTAAATTACGAGCAGTACTTC	CASSGDRGSVNYEQYF
TRBV11-1	few	.	TRBJ1-1	TGTGCCAGCAGCTCCAACCGACGGGTTAACACTGAAGCTTTCTTT	CASSSNRRVNTEAFF
TRBV20-1	many	.	TRBJ2-5	TGCAGTGCTAGCCTCTCCGCTAAGGGAGAGACCCAGTACTTC	CSASLSAKGETQYF
TRBV7-2	many	.	TRBJ2-5	TGTGCCAGCAGCCCCCGAGTGGGGGGGCGAGGGGAGACCCAGTACTTC	CASSPRVGGRGETQYF
TRBV6-4	.	.	TRBJ1-1	TGTGCCAGCAGTGCTAGAGCGAGACAGAGAAAACCGAACACTGAAGCTTTCTTT	CASSARARQRKPNTEAFF
TRBV29-1	.	.	TRBJ2-5	TGCAGCGTTGAACCTCCCGAGCCGGAGACCCAGTACTTC	CSVEPPEPETQYF
TRBV10-2	.	TRBD2	TRBJ2-7	TGCGCCAGCAGAGGGACTAGCGGGGGGCCTACAGATACGCAGTACTTC	CASRGTSGGPTDTQYF
TRBV5-1	.	.	TRBJ2-7	TGCGCCAGCAGCTTGCAGTCAGGGGACGAGCAGTACTTC	CASSLQSGDEQYF
TRBV11-2	.	.	TRBJ2-1	TGTGCCAGCACCTCTGACAGAACCTCCTACAATGAGCAGTTCTTC	CASTSDRTSYNEQFF
TRBV15	.	TRBD1	TRBJ2-5	TGTGCCACCAGCGCGGGACAGGCACAAGAGACCCAGTACTTC	CATSAGQAQETQYF